The 27 T cell receptor beta chains below all came from one sample that was sequenced in a study of control samples from healthy donors and cancer patients. The method was immunoSEQ multiplex PCR; TCRdb's version includes in-frame clones alone and lacks a portion of them. The sample records 100,000 to 150,000 clones, 90% being singletons. Sequenced sample: blood. These receptors were obtained from a man aged 35-49 years in good health.

This chain joins TRBV5-6 and TRBJ2-7, with 7 nucleotides matching TRBD1. This CDR3 is built from 16 residues. Germline V lookup: CDR1 SGHDT, CDR2 YYEEEE. Losses at the gene ends were 4 bases for V and 3 bases for J; bases not matched to a gene: 13. The CDR3 bases are TGTGCCAGCAGCCGCCCGGGCCAGGGGGAGCTCTACGAGCAGTACTTC. It specifies CASSRPGQGELYEQYF.

This chain links TRBV6-6 with TRBJ1-5, with a possible D match to TRBD1 (5 bases). Deletions cut 4 bases from V and 6 bases from J, with 13 bases between. The CDR3 runs to 14 residues. The germline gives CDR1 MNHNY, CDR2 SVGAGI (reference sequence). CDR3 amino acids: CASSSDRRGQPQHF. CDR3 nucleotides: TGTGCCAGCAGTTCAGACCGTAGGGGTCAGCCCCAGCATTTT.

DNA for the CDR3: TGTGCCAGCAGTTCTTGGGGGTACGAGCAGTACTTC. This gives the protein CASSSWGYEQYF. The rearrangement uses TRBV6-5 and TRBJ2-7; possibly TRBD1 or TRBD2 for D (5 bases each). The germline gives CDR1 MNHEY, CDR2 SVGAGI. There are 12 residues in the CDR3. V dropped 4 bases and J dropped 4 bases, with 8 bases sitting between them.

V usage is TRBV14 and J usage is TRBJ1-3; perhaps TRBD1 as D (5 bases). V lost 1 base and J 8 bases, leaving 15 bases between the germline ends. Per germline, CDR1 SGHDN and CDR2 FVKESK. This CDR3 region has 15 residues. In DNA form, the CDR3 reads TGTGCCAGCAGCCAAGTCCTCAGGGCCTTGGACACCATATATTTT. Its translation: CASSQVLRALDTIYF.

V and J are TRBV6-2 or TRBV6-3 and TRBJ2-5; the match to TRBD1 covers 7 bases. J was trimmed by 7 bases and V by 0 bases; bases with no gene match: 11. CDR1 is MNHEY and CDR2 is SVGEGT in the germline V gene. The CDR3 consists of 16 residues. The CDR3: CASSYSTGLSPGTQYF. CDR3 DNA sequence: TGTGCCAGCAGTTACTCGACAGGGCTGTCCCCGGGGACCCAGTACTTC.

This chain uses TRBV7-3 with TRBJ2-7; D remains unclear. Trimming took 4 bases from V and 0 from J, leaving 4 bases between them. CDR1 is SGHTA and CDR2 is FQGTGA in the germline V gene. This CDR3 has 12 amino acids. The CDR3: CASSSYSYEQYF. CDR3 coding DNA: TGTGCCAGCAGCTCCTACTCCTACGAGCAGTACTTC.

The rearrangement uses TRBV29-1 and TRBJ2-5, with a weak D call TRBD2 (5 bases). Per the germline V gene, CDR1 is SQVTM and CDR2 is ANQGSEA. Deletions cut 6 bases from V and 10 bases from J, with 12 bases between. This CDR3 comprises 10 residues. The CDR3: CSVGVGIQYF. CDR3 nucleotides: TGCAGCGTCGGGGTGGGGATCCAGTACTTC.

This chain uses TRBV5-1 with TRBJ1-5; 7 bases are a match to TRBD1. The CDR3 is 14 amino acids. Germline-derived CDR1 and CDR2 are SGHRS and YFSETQ. Trimming removed 2 bases from V and 5 bases from J; junction bases left unmatched: 4. CDR3 sequence reads: CASSFGTADQPQHF. CDR3 bases: TGCGCCAGCAGCTTCGGGACAGCCGATCAGCCCCAGCATTTT. Full variable domain (rest looked up from reference TRBV5-1 and TRBJ1-5): KAGVTQTPRYLIKTRGQQVTLSCSPISGHRSVSWYQQTPGQGLQFLFEYFSETQRNKGNFPGRFSGRQFSNSRSEMNVSTLELGDSALYLCASSFGTADQPQHFGDGTRLSIL.

V and J are TRBV12-3 or TRBV12-4 and TRBJ2-7, with unresolved D. The CDR3 is made up of 13 amino acids. Trimming stripped 2 bases from V and 6 bases from J, with 11 bases between. This CDR3 reads CASSLTLGSEQYF. In DNA form, the CDR3 reads TGTGCCAGCAGTTTAACATTAGGGTCCGAGCAGTACTTC.

The gene calls are TRBV4-2 and TRBJ2-1, with 9 bases that match TRBD2. This CDR3 is built from 18 residues. Germline CDR1 reads LGHNA; CDR2 reads YNFKEQ. The junction had 16 bases not matched to a gene; V was cut back by 4 bases and J by 6 bases. This CDR3 reads CASSPIVPASGGPNEQFF. The CDR3 DNA follows: TGTGCCAGCAGCCCTATTGTCCCCGCGAGCGGGGGGCCCAATGAGCAGTTCTTC.

The rearrangement links TRBV27 to TRBJ2-1, with D possibly being TRBD2 (6 bases). In germline, CDR1 is MNHEY, CDR2 SMNVEV (reference sequence). V lost 5 bases and J 7 bases, leaving 24 bases between the germline ends. The CDR3 is made up of 17 amino acids. This CDR3 reads CASSAPSWRGAVNEQFF. In DNA form, the CDR3 reads TGTGCCAGCAGTGCCCCCAGTTGGAGGGGCGCGGTGAATGAGCAGTTCTTC.

The chain links TRBV19 to TRBJ2-7; 9 positions match TRBD2. J lost 9 bases, V lost 5 bases, and 5 bases had no gene match. Germline CDR1 and CDR2: LNHDA and SQIVND (reference sequence). This CDR3 has 12 amino acids. The CDR3 here is CASSPAGGRQYF. The CDR3 DNA reads TGTGCCAGTAGTCCGGCGGGGGGGCGGCAGTACTTC. The full variable domain, completed using reference TRBV19 and TRBJ2-7, is DGGITQSPKYLFRKEGQNVTLSCEQNLNHDAMYWYRQDPGQGLRLIYYSQIVNDFQKGDIAEGYSVSREKKESFPLTVTSAQKNPTAFYLCASSPAGGRQYFGPGTRLTVT.

This clone has a handful of counts. This chain links TRBV27 with TRBJ2-3; D might be TRBD1 (6 bases). This CDR3 spans 16 amino acids. Germline CDR1 is MNHEY and CDR2 is SMNVEV (reference sequence). V gave up 3 bases and J gave up 2 bases, with 15 bases separating them. CDR3 sequence reads: CASSFTGSQITDTQYF. The CDR3 coding sequence is TGTGCCAGCAGTTTTACAGGGAGTCAGATCACAGATACGCAGTATTTT.

The CDR3 nucleotides are TGTGCCAGCTCACGGCGACAGGGTTCAAACACTGAAGCTTTCTTT. Amino acid sequence: CASSRRQGSNTEAFF. V and J are TRBV18 and TRBJ1-1; 7 positions agree with TRBD1. Germline CDR1 KGHSH, CDR2 LQKENI. The V gene end was trimmed by 4 bases and the J gene end by 2 bases; junction bases not matched to a gene: 7. This CDR3 comprises 15 residues.

The table lists this clone with a count of one. This sequence joins TRBV3-1 (or the pseudogene TRBV3-2) and TRBJ2-3, with unresolved D. Germline CDR1 is LGHDT and CDR2 is YNNKEL (reference sequence). The CDR3 totals 16 residues. V lost 1 base and J 1 base, leaving 12 bases between the germline ends. The CDR3 region has the DNA TGTGCCAGCAGCCAAGGGTTATCACGGGGCACAGATACGCAGTATTTT. Its protein is CASSQGLSRGTDTQYF.

The rearrangement uses TRBV18 and TRBJ2-1; D is undetermined. There are 14 residues in the CDR3. Germline CDR1 KGHSH, CDR2 LQKENI. Trimming took 2 bases from V and 1 from J, leaving 6 bases between them. CDR3: CASSPGQSYNEQFF. As DNA, the CDR3 is TGTGCCAGCTCACCAGGTCAGTCCTACAATGAGCAGTTCTTC.

As to this clone: Sequence at one end of the junction differs from germline and may be a read error. The rearrangement uses TRBV18 and TRBJ1-4; 7 bases agree with TRBD1. The germline CDR1 and CDR2 sequences are KGHSH and LQKENI. The CDR3 has 14 amino acids. Written as DNA, the CDR3 is TGTGCCAGCTCACCTACAGGGGCTAAAGAAAAACTGTTTTTT. Amino acid sequence: CASSPTGAKEKLFF.

CDR3 amino acids: CASTRSPRGGGPGRTDTQYF. The CDR3 DNA sequence: TGTGCCAGCACCCGATCGCCGCGAGGGGGGGGGCCGGGTCGCACAGATACGCAGTATTTT. The rearrangement links TRBV2 to TRBJ2-3; perhaps TRBD2 as D (7 bases). There are 20 residues in the CDR3. The germline V and J ends were trimmed by 7 bases and 1 base, with 30 bases remaining between them. Germline V gene data show CDR1 as SNHLY and CDR2 as FYNNEI.

In this sample, this clone turned up a few times. The V and J genes are TRBV7-9 and TRBJ2-2; unclear D gene. The CDR3 has 16 amino acids. V was cut by 1 base and J by 4 bases, with 13 bases left in between. The germline V gene has CDR1 SEHNR and CDR2 FQNEAQ (reference sequence). The CDR3 loop reads CASSLGSAVPTGELFF. The CDR3 nucleotides read TGTGCCAGCAGCTTAGGATCCGCAGTTCCCACCGGGGAGCTGTTTTTT. Drawing the rest from reference TRBV7-9 and TRBJ2-2, the complete variable domain is DTGVSQNPRHKITKRGQNVTFRCDPISEHNRLYWYRQTLGQGPEFLTYFQNEAQLEKSRLLSDRFSAERPKGSFSTLEIQRTEQGDSAMYLCASSLGSAVPTGELFFGEGSRLTVL.

This chain links TRBV5-1 with TRBJ1-2; 7 nucleotides line up with TRBD1. V was pared by 3 bases and J by 5 bases, with 10 bases of the junction left unmatched. The CDR3 sequence is 15 residues long. CDR1 and CDR2 (germline): SGHRS, YFSETQ. The CDR3 bases are TGCGCCAGCAGCTCTCCTCCGACAGGGAGATATGGCTACACCTTC. It translates to CASSSPPTGRYGYTF.

V and J are TRBV11-3 and TRBJ1-3; 9 bases map to TRBD1. V lost 3 bases, J lost 1 base, and 7 bases stayed unmatched. CDR3 size: 17 residues. Germline V gives CDR1 SGHNT, CDR2 YENEEA. This chain's CDR3 is CASSLGTGSSSGNTIYF. DNA of the CDR3: TGTGCCAGCAGCTTGGGGACAGGGTCGAGTTCTGGAAACACCATATATTTT.

The chain recombines TRBV7-2 with TRBJ2-7, with 8 bases fitting TRBD1. The CDR3 extends over 13 amino acids. V lost 8 bases and J lost 6; bases outside the gene matches: 9. CDR1 and CDR2 from the germline V gene are SGHTA and FQGNSA. The CDR3 nucleotides read TGTGCCAGCGCGTTCGTCAGGGGGCGCGAGCAGTACTTC. It yields the protein CASAFVRGREQYF.

This chain links TRBV2 with TRBJ1-2, with D maybe TRBD1 (5 bases). The CDR3 runs 14 residues. Germline values: CDR1 SNHLY, CDR2 FYNNEI. V lost 6 bases, J lost 1 base, and 12 bases lay in between. CDR3 region: CASRPDSYNYGYTF. CDR3 coding DNA: TGTGCCAGCAGGCCAGACAGCTATAACTATGGCTACACCTTC.

The sample holds one count of this clone. J is TRBJ2-1 and V is TRBV3-1 (or the pseudogene TRBV3-2), with a possible D match to TRBD1 (5 bases). Trimming cost V 4 bases and J 5 bases, with 12 bases left between them. The CDR3 has 14 residues. Germline V gene lookup returns CDR1 LGHDT and CDR2 YNNKEL (reference sequence). CDR3 bases: TGTGCCAGCAGCCGCGTAGGGGTGGACAATGAGCAGTTCTTC. This gives the protein CASSRVGVDNEQFF.

The chain has TRBV11-2 and TRBJ1-2; D may be TRBD1 (5 bases). The V end was cut by 0 bases, the J end by 1 base, with 9 bases between. Germline CDR1 is SGHAT and CDR2 is FQNNGV. The CDR3 has 15 residues. CDR3 amino acids: CASSLEEGVNYGYTF. The CDR3 DNA sequence: TGTGCCAGCAGCTTAGAGGAAGGGGTTAACTATGGCTACACCTTC.

The J gene is TRBJ1-4, the V gene TRBV4-2; D may be TRBD1 (5 bases). The V gene lost 0 bases and the J gene lost 5 bases, with 19 bases spanning the gap. The CDR3 is made up of 18 amino acids. Germline values: CDR1 LGHNA, CDR2 YNFKEQ. The CDR3 DNA follows: TGTGCCAGCAGCCAAGATCGCGGTTTTGGGGCTCCCAATGAAAAACTGTTTTTT. Amino acid sequence: CASSQDRGFGAPNEKLFF.

This clone was counted between two and nine times. The V and J genes are TRBV6-1 and TRBJ1-5, with D possibly matching TRBD1 (6 bases). This CDR3 spans 14 amino acids. Trimming took off 3 bases at V and 3 bases at J, with 9 bases between the two ends. Per germline, CDR1 MNHNS and CDR2 SASEGT. CDR3 sequence reads: CASSEGHPNQPQHF. As DNA, the CDR3 is TGTGCCAGCAGTGAGGGACACCCCAATCAGCCCCAGCATTTT.